The 21 T cell receptor beta chains below come from one sample, sequenced in a study of OX40 agonist ivuxolimab in advanced cancers. Sequencing was performed with immunoSEQ multiplex PCR; in TCRdb, only in-frame clones are kept and a portion is missing. The sample has roughly 76,000 clones, roughly 90% seen once. Sequencing used CD4+ or CD8+ T cells sorted from blood, obtained in a trial of the OX40 agonist ivuxolimab. These receptors were taken from an adult with an advanced solid tumor such as melanoma, head and neck, liver or kidney cancer.

The chain carries TRBV4-3 and TRBJ2-7; 13 bases align to TRBD2. The CDR3 loop spans 15 amino acids. V shed 5 bases, J shed 2 bases, and the junction held 3 bases outside the gene matches. The germline CDR1 and CDR2 sequences are LGHNA and YSLEER. CDR3 protein: CASSSGLAGTYEQYF. DNA of the CDR3: TGCGCCAGCAGCTCGGGACTAGCGGGGACCTACGAGCAGTACTTC.

The genes are TRBV30 and TRBJ1-6; D is possibly TRBD1 (5 bases). The CDR3 has 14 amino acids. Germline V gene lookup returns CDR1 GTSNPN and CDR2 SVGIG (reference sequence). The V end lost 7 bases, the J end lost 10 bases, and 20 bases lay between the germline ends. The CDR3 nucleotides are TGTGCCTATAACCCGACAGAAGGTGAATCACCCCTCCACTTT. It is translated as CAYNPTEGESPLHF.

This rearrangement joins TRBV9 to TRBJ2-1; the D gene is possibly TRBD1 (5 bases). V was shortened by 3 bases and J by 4 bases, with 17 bases between the two germline ends. CDR3 length equals 16 residues. In germline, CDR1 is SGDLS, CDR2 YYNGEE. The CDR3 here is CASSGQKGPKYNEQFF. As DNA, the CDR3 is TGTGCCAGCAGCGGCCAAAAGGGGCCTAAGTACAATGAGCAGTTCTTC.

This chain uses TRBV19 with TRBJ2-2; a weak D match, TRBD1 (5 bases). CDR3 size: 12 residues. V lost 3 bases and J lost 8, with 7 bases in between. CDR1 LNHDA and CDR2 SQIVND come from the germline V gene (reference sequence). CDR3 residues: CASSIRVGELFF. CDR3 DNA sequence: TGTGCCAGTAGTATCAGGGTAGGGGAGCTGTTTTTT.

V and J are TRBV19 and TRBJ2-2; D gene unclear. CDR3 length: 12 residues. Germline lookup yields CDR1 LNHDA and CDR2 SQIVND (reference sequence). Trimming shortened V by 7 bases and J by 6 bases, and 9 bases separated the two germline ends. In nucleotides, the CDR3 is TGTGCCAGTACCCCCCGGCCCGGGGAGCTGTTTTTT. Translation gives CASTPRPGELFF.

This clone is a singleton in its sample. This sequence joins TRBV19 and TRBJ1-5; D remains ambiguous. Trimming shortened V by 1 base and J by 2 bases, and 12 bases separated the two germline ends. This CDR3 is built from 16 residues. Germline lookup yields CDR1 LNHDA and CDR2 SQIVND (reference sequence). Here the CDR3 DNA reads TGTGCCAGTAGTATAGCCCTCTGGGCAGGCAATCAGCCCCAGCATTTT. Its protein is CASSIALWAGNQPQHF. Full variable domain (remainder filled in from reference TRBV19 and TRBJ1-5): DGGITQSPKYLFRKEGQNVTLSCEQNLNHDAMYWYRQDPGQGLRLIYYSQIVNDFQKGDIAEGYSVSREKKESFPLTVTSAQKNPTAFYLCASSIALWAGNQPQHFGDGTRLSIL.

The chain links TRBV15 to TRBJ2-3; a weak D match, TRBD1 (6 bases). The germline CDR1 and CDR2 sequences are LNHNV and YYDKDF (reference sequence). Trimming stripped 1 base from V and 0 bases from J, with 8 bases between. The CDR3 is 15 residues long. CDR3 sequence: CATSRGTGSTDTQYF. The CDR3 region has the DNA TGTGCCACCAGCAGAGGTACAGGGAGCACAGATACGCAGTATTTT.

The chain recombines TRBV7-3 with TRBJ2-2; D remains ambiguous. This CDR3 has 12 amino acids. The V gene lost 6 bases and the J gene lost 4 bases, with 6 bases spanning the gap. Germline lookup yields CDR1 SGHTA and CDR2 FQGTGA. The DNA of the CDR3 is TGTGCCAGCAGGTTGCCCACCGGGGAGCTGTTTTTT. Translating gives CASRLPTGELFF.

As concerns this clone: Other DNA sequences in the sample encode the same CDR3. The chain carries TRBV6-5 and TRBJ1-2; TRBD1 might be the D (6 bases). The germline CDR1 and CDR2 sequences are MNHEY and SVGAGI. Trimming left V 4 bases short and J 4 bases short, with 19 bases between. The CDR3 consists of 16 residues. The CDR3 loop is CASSSPDSLFGYGYTF. For the CDR3, the DNA is TGTGCCAGCAGTTCCCCGGACAGCCTCTTTGGCTATGGCTACACCTTC.

J is TRBJ2-5 and V is TRBV5-1; perhaps TRBD1 as D (6 bases). Between the trimmed V and J ends, which lost 3 bases and 4 bases, there was a span of 10 bases. This CDR3 contains 13 residues. Germline assignment: CDR1 SGHRS and CDR2 YFSETQ. The CDR3 DNA is TGCGCCAGCAGCTCGGACAGCCCAGAGACCCAGTACTTC. Translation: CASSSDSPETQYF.

The V and J genes are TRBV6-6 and TRBJ2-5, with a possible D match to TRBD1 (6 bases). This CDR3 is 15 amino acids long. Per germline, CDR1 MNHNY and CDR2 SVGAGI (reference sequence). V lost 6 bases and J lost 4, with 18 bases in between. CDR3 sequence: CASSSTPGDRETQYF. CDR3 nucleotides: TGTGCCAGCAGCTCAACTCCAGGGGACCGAGAGACCCAGTACTTC.

The J gene is TRBJ2-1, the V gene TRBV5-6, with D possibly TRBD1 on 6 matching bases. V lost 4 bases, J lost 9 bases, and 11 bases lay in between. CDR1 SGHDT and CDR2 YYEEEE come from the germline V gene. The CDR3 is 12 residues long. The CDR3 bases are TGTGCCAGCAGCATACAGGGCACTGAGCAGTTCTTC. Amino acids: CASSIQGTEQFF. The whole variable domain, remainder taken from reference TRBV5-6 and TRBJ2-1, is DAGVTQSPTHLIKTRGQQVTLRCSPKSGHDTVSWYQQALGQGPQFIFQYYEEEERQRGNFPDRFSGHQFPNYSSELNVNALLLGDSALYLCASSIQGTEQFFGPGTRLTVL.

The chain couples TRBV2 to TRBJ1-2, with D possibly being TRBD1 (5 bases). Germline V gene sequence: CDR1 SNHLY, CDR2 FYNNEI. This CDR3 contains 13 residues. V was cut by 7 bases and J by 0 bases, with 9 bases left in between. CDR3 amino acids: CASIGGANYGYTF. DNA of the CDR3: TGTGCCAGCATAGGAGGGGCTAACTATGGCTACACCTTC.

The chain has TRBV5-5 and TRBJ2-7; possible D gene TRBD1, 5 bases. CDR1 is SGHKS and CDR2 is YYEKEE in the germline V gene (reference sequence). The V end was cut by 2 bases, the J end by 4 bases, with 13 bases between. There are 14 residues in the CDR3. DNA of the CDR3: TGTGCCAGCAGCTTCGAAGGGGCCTCATACGAGCAGTACTTC. Amino acids: CASSFEGASYEQYF.

The gene calls are TRBV13 and TRBJ1-1, with unresolved D. Deletions cut 3 bases from V and 0 bases from J, with 11 bases between. Per germline, CDR1 PRHDT and CDR2 FYEKMQ (reference sequence). The CDR3 runs to 15 residues. CDR3 DNA: TGTGCCAGCAGCTTGGGTGGGCCCATGAACACTGAAGCTTTCTTT. It encodes CASSLGGPMNTEAFF. The full variable domain, with the rest looked up from reference TRBV13 and TRBJ1-1, is AAGVIQSPRHLIKEKRETATLKCYPIPRHDTVYWYQQGPGQDPQFLISFYEKMQSDKGSIPDRFSAQQFSDYHSELNMSSLELGDSALYFCASSLGGPMNTEAFFGQGTRLTVV.

This clone was seen a single time. The rearrangement links TRBV9 to TRBJ2-3, with D perhaps TRBD1 (8 bases). The germline V gene encodes CDR1 SGDLS and CDR2 YYNGEE. The V gene lost 6 bases and the J gene lost 4 bases, with 15 bases spanning the gap. The CDR3 runs to 14 residues. The CDR3 sequence is CASTNRGGADTQYF. CDR3 DNA: TGTGCCAGCACGAACAGGGGGGGCGCAGATACGCAGTATTTT.

J is TRBJ1-1 and V is TRBV19; maybe TRBD1 (6 bases). The CDR3 has 12 amino acids. Between the trimmed V and J ends, which lost 7 bases and 4 bases, there was a span of 10 bases. Per the germline V gene, CDR1 is LNHDA and CDR2 is SQIVND (reference sequence). Written as DNA, the CDR3 is TGTGCCAGTATTGGGGGGCTCACTGAAGCTTTCTTT. Protein sequence: CASIGGLTEAFF. Using reference TRBV19 and TRBJ1-1 for the parts outside the CDR3, the full variable domain is DGGITQSPKYLFRKEGQNVTLSCEQNLNHDAMYWYRQDPGQGLRLIYYSQIVNDFQKGDIAEGYSVSREKKESFPLTVTSAQKNPTAFYLCASIGGLTEAFFGQGTRLTVV.

The CDR3 sequence: CASSLGSQGFRSYEQYF. CDR3 DNA: TGTGCCAGCAGCTTGGGGTCCCAGGGTTTTCGCTCCTACGAGCAGTACTTC. V gene TRBV5-6 combines with J gene TRBJ2-7; D perhaps matches TRBD1 (5 bases). CDR1 SGHDT and CDR2 YYEEEE come from the germline V gene. This CDR3 is built from 17 residues. Trimming removed 0 bases from V and 0 bases from J, with 16 bases in between.

This clone was counted a single time. The chain combines TRBV12-5 with TRBJ1-6; D gene unclear. The germline V gene encodes CDR1 LGHNT and CDR2 FRNRAP. The V end lost 6 bases, the J end lost 9 bases, and 12 bases lay between the germline ends. CDR3 length equals 13 residues. CDR3 DNA: TGTGCTAGTGGGGGCTCTATTGCTTCACCCCTCCACTTT. Protein sequence: CASGGSIASPLHF.

This rearrangement joins TRBV10-3 to TRBJ2-2; possibly TRBD1 for D (5 bases). This CDR3 region has 15 residues. Germline V gives CDR1 ENHRY, CDR2 SYGVKD. The V end was cut by 4 bases, the J end by 1 base, with 10 bases between. CDR3 region: CAISGGTWNTGELFF. The CDR3 region has the DNA TGTGCCATCAGTGGGGGCACTTGGAACACCGGGGAGCTGTTTTTT.

The J gene is TRBJ2-5, the V gene TRBV13; 9 nucleotides agree with TRBD1. Germline V gene data show CDR1 as PRHDT and CDR2 as FYEKMQ (reference sequence). The CDR3 totals 15 residues. Trimming at V came to 4 bases and at J to 6 bases, leaving 9 bases not matched to a gene. CDR3 DNA sequence: TGTGCCAGCAGCTCCGGCGTGACAGGGGGGAAGACCCAGTACTTC. Residues: CASSSGVTGGKTQYF.